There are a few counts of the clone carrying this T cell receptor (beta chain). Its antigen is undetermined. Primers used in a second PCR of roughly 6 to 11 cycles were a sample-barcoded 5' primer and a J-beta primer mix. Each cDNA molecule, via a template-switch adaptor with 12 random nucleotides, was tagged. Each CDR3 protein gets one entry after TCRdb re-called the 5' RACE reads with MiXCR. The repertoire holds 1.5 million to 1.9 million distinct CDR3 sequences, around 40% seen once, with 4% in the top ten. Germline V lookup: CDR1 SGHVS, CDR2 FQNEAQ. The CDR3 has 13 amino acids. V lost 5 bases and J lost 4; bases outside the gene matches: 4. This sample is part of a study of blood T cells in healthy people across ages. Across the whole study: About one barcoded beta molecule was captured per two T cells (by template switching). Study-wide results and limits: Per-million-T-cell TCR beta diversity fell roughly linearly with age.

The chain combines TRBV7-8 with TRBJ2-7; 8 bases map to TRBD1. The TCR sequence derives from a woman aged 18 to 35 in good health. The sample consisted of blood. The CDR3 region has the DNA TGTGCCAGCAGCCGGGACAGGTGGTACGAGCAGTACTTC. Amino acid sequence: CASSRDRWYEQYF.